This entry lists 11 T cell receptor beta chains sequenced from one sample in a study of blood T cell repertoires in COVID-19. This table comes from immunoSEQ multiplex PCR, and its TCRdb copy is limited to in-frame clones, with some not included. The repertoire holds around 150,000 clones, with approximately 90% as singletons. Sample: peripheral blood. The receptors originated from an older woman with COVID-19, enrolled during active disease.

In the case of this clone: In this CDR3 the conserved last residue, phenylalanine or tryptophan, is missing, so a read error is likely. This chain connects TRBV6-4 to TRBJ1-2, with a possible D match to TRBD1 (6 bases). Trimming took 6 bases from V and 8 from J, leaving 22 bases between them. Per germline, CDR1 MRHNA and CDR2 SNTAGT. This CDR3 contains 15 residues. CDR3 sequence reads: CASSPEGGLLGGYTL. The DNA for the CDR3 is TGTGCCAGCAGCCCCGAGGGGGGGCTGTTGGGCGGCTACACCCTC.

The V and J genes are TRBV10-3 and TRBJ1-2, with TRBD1 as a possible D gene (5 bases). Trimming took 0 bases from V and 2 from J, leaving 16 bases between them. The CDR3 length is 17 residues. Per the germline V gene, CDR1 is ENHRY and CDR2 is SYGVKD. The CDR3 is CAISESPSVGGNYGYTF. CDR3 nucleotide sequence: TGTGCCATCAGTGAGTCCCCGAGTGTGGGGGGAAACTATGGCTACACCTTC.

V is TRBV2 and J is TRBJ1-1, with no clear D. Germline assignment: CDR1 SNHLY and CDR2 FYNNEI. The V end lost 5 bases, the J end lost 0 bases, and 10 bases lay between the germline ends. This CDR3 has 14 amino acids. The CDR3 bases are TGTGCCAGCAGTCTACAGCTTTTGAACACTGAAGCTTTCTTT. Its protein product is CASSLQLLNTEAFF. Full variable domain (missing parts from reference TRBV2 and TRBJ1-1): EPEVTQTPSHQVTQMGQEVILRCVPISNHLYFYWYRQILGQKVEFLVSFYNNEISEKSEIFDDQFSVERPDGSNFTLKIRSTKLEDSAMYFCASSLQLLNTEAFFGQGTRLTVV.

V gene TRBV7-3 combines with J gene TRBJ2-1; 12 bases are shared with TRBD2. The V and J ends lost 5 bases and 7 bases, in that order; junction bases with no gene match: 6. Germline-derived CDR1 and CDR2 are SGHTA and FQGTGA. The CDR3 has 15 residues. The CDR3 reads CASSATSGGINEQFF. The CDR3 nucleotides read TGTGCCAGCAGCGCCACTAGCGGGGGGATAAATGAGCAGTTCTTC.

The chain couples TRBV7-2 to TRBJ1-4, with TRBD1 as a possible D gene (6 bases). The CDR3 sequence is 15 residues long. CDR1 is SGHTA and CDR2 is FQGNSA in the germline V gene. Trimming left V 5 bases short and J 7 bases short, with 17 bases between. The CDR3 region is CASSPGGGQSEKLFF. The CDR3 DNA reads as TGTGCCAGCAGCCCCGGGGGGGGGCAGAGTGAAAAACTGTTTTTT.

The CDR3 coding sequence is TGTGCCAGCAGCACGCGACAGGGACAGGAAAACACCATATATTTT. It codes for CASSTRQGQENTIYF. The genes are TRBV6-5 and TRBJ1-3, with TRBD1 matching over 8 bases. The CDR3 extends over 15 amino acids. Germline trimming cut 6 bases from V and 6 bases from J; bases unmatched to any gene: 10. In germline, CDR1 is MNHEY, CDR2 SVGAGI.

The sample holds a few counts of this clone. The genes are TRBV25-1 and TRBJ1-3; D not certain. The germline gives CDR1 MGHDK, CDR2 SYGVNS. CDR3 size: 14 residues. V gave up 1 base and J gave up 4 bases, with 8 bases separating them. The CDR3 sequence: CASSEWGGGNTIYF. CDR3 in DNA: TGTGCCAGCAGTGAATGGGGAGGGGGAAACACCATATATTTT.

The rearrangement links TRBV5-1 to TRBJ2-7; the D gene is possibly TRBD2 (6 bases). The CDR3 is 17 amino acids. Germline V gene data show CDR1 as SGHRS and CDR2 as YFSETQ. The V and J ends lost 0 bases and 5 bases respectively, with 21 bases between them. The CDR3 reads CASSLGLAHGGIDEQYF. The CDR3 coding sequence is TGCGCCAGCAGCTTGGGTCTAGCCCACGGAGGGATCGACGAGCAGTACTTC.

The CDR3 bases are TGTGCCAGCAGTGCGGTCCGACTAGCGGGCATCTCCTACGAGCAGTACTTC. It encodes CASSAVRLAGISYEQYF. The V call is TRBV2, the J call TRBJ2-7, with 10 positions matching TRBD2. Germline trimming cut 4 bases from V and 0 bases from J; bases unmatched to any gene: 9. Germline V CDR1 and CDR2: SNHLY, FYNNEI. The CDR3 is 17 residues long.

The chain joins TRBV5-1 to TRBJ2-3; TRBD2 matches at 9 bases. With 7 bases clipped from V and 1 base from J, the junction kept 10 bases outside the gene matches. Germline loops: CDR1 SGHRS, CDR2 YFSETQ. CDR3 length equals 16 residues. The CDR3 sequence is CASRPIPSGGTDTQYF. CDR3 nucleotide sequence: TGCGCCAGCCGCCCCATCCCTAGCGGGGGCACAGATACGCAGTATTTT.

The table lists this clone with a few counts. The V gene is TRBV7-3, the J gene TRBJ1-1; the D gene is possibly TRBD1 (5 bases). The CDR3 is 15 amino acids. Germline V gene lookup returns CDR1 SGHTA and CDR2 FQGTGA. V shed 0 bases and J shed 5 bases, with 13 bases lying between them. CDR3 nucleotides: TGTGCCAGCAGCTTAACGGGAGGGGTTGGGACTGAAGCTTTCTTT. Translating it yields CASSLTGGVGTEAFF.